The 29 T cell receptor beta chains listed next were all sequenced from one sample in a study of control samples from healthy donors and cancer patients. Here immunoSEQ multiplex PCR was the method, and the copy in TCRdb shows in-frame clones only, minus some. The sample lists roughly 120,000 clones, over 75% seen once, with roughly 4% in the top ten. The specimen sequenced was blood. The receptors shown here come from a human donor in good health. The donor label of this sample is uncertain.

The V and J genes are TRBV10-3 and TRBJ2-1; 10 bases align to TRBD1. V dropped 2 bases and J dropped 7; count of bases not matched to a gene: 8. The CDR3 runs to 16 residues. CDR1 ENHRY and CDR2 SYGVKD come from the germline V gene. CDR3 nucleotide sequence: TGTGCCATCAGTGAGGATCCGGGACAGGGGCGAAATGAGCAGTTCTTC. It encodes CAISEDPGQGRNEQFF.

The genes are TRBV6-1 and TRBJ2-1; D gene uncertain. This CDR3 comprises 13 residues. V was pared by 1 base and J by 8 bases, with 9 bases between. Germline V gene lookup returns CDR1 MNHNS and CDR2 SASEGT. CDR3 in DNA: TGTGCCAGCAGTGAAGGCCGTCGCGATGAGCAGTTCTTC. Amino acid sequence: CASSEGRRDEQFF.

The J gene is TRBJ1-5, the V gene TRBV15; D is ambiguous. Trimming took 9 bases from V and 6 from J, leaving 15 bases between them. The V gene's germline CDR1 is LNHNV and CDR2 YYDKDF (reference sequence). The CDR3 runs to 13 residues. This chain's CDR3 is CATFEGGGQPQHF. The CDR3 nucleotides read TGTGCCACTTTCGAAGGCGGAGGTCAGCCCCAGCATTTT.

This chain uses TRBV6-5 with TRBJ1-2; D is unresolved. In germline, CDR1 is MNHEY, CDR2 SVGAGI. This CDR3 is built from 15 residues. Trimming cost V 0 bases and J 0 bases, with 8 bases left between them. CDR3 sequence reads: CASSYSWSSNYGYTF. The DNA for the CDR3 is TGTGCCAGCAGTTACTCTTGGTCTTCTAACTATGGCTACACCTTC.

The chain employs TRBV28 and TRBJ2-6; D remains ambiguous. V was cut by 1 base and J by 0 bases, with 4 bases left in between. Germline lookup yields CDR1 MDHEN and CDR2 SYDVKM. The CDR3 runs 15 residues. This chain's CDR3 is CASSLFLSGANVLTF. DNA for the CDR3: TGTGCCAGCAGTTTATTTCTCTCTGGGGCCAACGTCCTGACTTTC.

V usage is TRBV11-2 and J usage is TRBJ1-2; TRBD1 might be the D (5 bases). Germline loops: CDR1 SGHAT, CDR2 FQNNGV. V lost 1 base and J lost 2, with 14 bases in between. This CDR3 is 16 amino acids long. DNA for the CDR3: TGTGCCAGCAGCTTAGGGGGACCCCGAAGGAACTATGGCTACACCTTC. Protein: CASSLGGPRRNYGYTF.

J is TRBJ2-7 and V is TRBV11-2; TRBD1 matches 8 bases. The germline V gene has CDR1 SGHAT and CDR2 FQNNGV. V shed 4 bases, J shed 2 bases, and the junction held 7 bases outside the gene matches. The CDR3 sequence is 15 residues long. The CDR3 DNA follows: TGTGCCAGCAGCTCAGACAGGGGCGCAGCCTACGAGCAGTACTTC. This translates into CASSSDRGAAYEQYF.

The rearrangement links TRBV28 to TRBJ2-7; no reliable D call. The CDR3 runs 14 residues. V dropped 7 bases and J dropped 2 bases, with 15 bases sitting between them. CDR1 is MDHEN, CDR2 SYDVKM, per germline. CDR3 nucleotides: TGTGCCAGCACCTACCGAAGTGGGGCCTACGAGCAGTACTTC. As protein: CASTYRSGAYEQYF.

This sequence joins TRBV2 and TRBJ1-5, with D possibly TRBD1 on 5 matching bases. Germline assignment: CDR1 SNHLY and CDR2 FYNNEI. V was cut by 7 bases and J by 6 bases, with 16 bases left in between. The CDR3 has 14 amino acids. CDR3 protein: CASTTAGSGQPQHF. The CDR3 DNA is TGTGCCAGCACAACCGCAGGGAGTGGTCAGCCCCAGCATTTT.

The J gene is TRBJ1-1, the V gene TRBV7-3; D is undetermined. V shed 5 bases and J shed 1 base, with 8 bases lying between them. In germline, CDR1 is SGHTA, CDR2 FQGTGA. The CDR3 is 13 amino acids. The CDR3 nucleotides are TGTGCCAGCAGCAATACCCGGAACACTGAAGCTTTCTTT. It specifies CASSNTRNTEAFF.

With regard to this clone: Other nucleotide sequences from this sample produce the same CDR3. The CDR3 DNA sequence: TGCAGGGGCGGGCGGGGGGCGGAAGCTTTCTTT. Its protein product is CRGGRGAEAFF. This chain links TRBV20-1 with TRBJ1-1; possibly TRBD1 for D (6 bases). The CDR3 loop spans 11 amino acids. Per germline, CDR1 DFQATT and CDR2 SNEGSKA (reference sequence).

As DNA, the CDR3 is TGCAGCGGAAGGACAGGGGGAAATGAAAAACTGTTTTTT. It specifies CSGRTGGNEKLFF. The chain uses TRBV29-1 and TRBJ1-4; 10 positions match TRBD1. In germline, CDR1 is SQVTM, CDR2 ANQGSEA. The CDR3 loop spans 13 amino acids. The junction had 4 bases not matched to a gene; V was cut back by 7 bases and J by 5 bases.

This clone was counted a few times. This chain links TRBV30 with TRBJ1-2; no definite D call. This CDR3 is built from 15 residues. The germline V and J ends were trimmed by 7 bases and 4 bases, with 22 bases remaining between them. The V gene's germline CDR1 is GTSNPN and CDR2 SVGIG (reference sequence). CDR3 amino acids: CASLTGTSEGYGYTF. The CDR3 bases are TGTGCCTCTTTAACTGGAACATCCGAGGGCTATGGCTACACCTTC.

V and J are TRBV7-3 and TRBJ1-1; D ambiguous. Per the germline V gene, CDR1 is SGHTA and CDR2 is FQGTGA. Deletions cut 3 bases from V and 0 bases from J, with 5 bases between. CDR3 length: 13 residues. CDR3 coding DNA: TGTGCCAGCAGCTTGGAATTGAACACTGAAGCTTTCTTT. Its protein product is CASSLELNTEAFF.

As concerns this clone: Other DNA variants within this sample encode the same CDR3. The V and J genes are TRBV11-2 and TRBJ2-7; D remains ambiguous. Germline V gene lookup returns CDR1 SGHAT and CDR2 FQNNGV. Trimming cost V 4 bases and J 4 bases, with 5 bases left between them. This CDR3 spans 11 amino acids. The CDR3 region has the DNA TGTGCCAGCAGCTCCTTTTACGAGCAGTACTTC. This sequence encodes CASSSFYEQYF.

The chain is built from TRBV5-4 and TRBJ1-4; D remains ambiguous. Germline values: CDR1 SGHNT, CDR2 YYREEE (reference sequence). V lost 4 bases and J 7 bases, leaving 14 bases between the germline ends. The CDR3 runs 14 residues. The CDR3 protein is CASSPALTSEKLFF. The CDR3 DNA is TGTGCCAGCAGCCCGGCCCTCACCTCTGAAAAACTGTTTTTT.

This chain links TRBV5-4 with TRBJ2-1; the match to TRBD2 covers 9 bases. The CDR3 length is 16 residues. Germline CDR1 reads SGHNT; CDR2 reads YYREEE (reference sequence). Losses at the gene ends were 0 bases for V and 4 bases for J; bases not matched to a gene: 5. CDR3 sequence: CASSLGASGIYNEQFF. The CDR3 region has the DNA TGTGCCAGCAGCTTGGGCGCTAGCGGGATATACAATGAGCAGTTCTTC.

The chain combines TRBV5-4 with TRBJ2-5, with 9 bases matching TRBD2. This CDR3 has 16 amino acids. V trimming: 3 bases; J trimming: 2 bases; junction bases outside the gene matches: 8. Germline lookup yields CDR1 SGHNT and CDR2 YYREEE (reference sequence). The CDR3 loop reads CASSSASGTKQETQYF. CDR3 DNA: TGTGCCAGCAGCTCAGCTAGCGGGACGAAACAAGAGACCCAGTACTTC.

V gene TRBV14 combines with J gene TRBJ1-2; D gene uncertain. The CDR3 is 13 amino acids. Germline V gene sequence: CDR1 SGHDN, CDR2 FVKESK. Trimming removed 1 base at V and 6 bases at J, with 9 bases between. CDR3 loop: CASSQVVSNGYTF. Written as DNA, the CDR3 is TGTGCCAGCAGCCAAGTGGTATCGAATGGCTACACCTTC. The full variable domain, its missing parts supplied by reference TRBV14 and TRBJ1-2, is EAGVTQFPSHSVIEKGQTVTLRCDPISGHDNLYWYRRVMGKEIKFLLHFVKESKQDESGMPNNRFLAERTGGTYSTLKVQPAELEDSGVYFCASSQVVSNGYTFGSGTRLTVV.

CDR3: CASTTSVAGADEQFF. The CDR3 DNA reads as TGTGCCAGCACTACCTCAGTAGCGGGGGCGGATGAGCAGTTCTTC. The V call is TRBV6-5, the J call TRBJ2-1, with 9 bases lining up with TRBD2. CDR1 is MNHEY and CDR2 is SVGAGI in the germline V gene. With V trimmed by 7 bases and J by 8 bases, 12 bases remained unmatched. There are 15 residues in the CDR3.

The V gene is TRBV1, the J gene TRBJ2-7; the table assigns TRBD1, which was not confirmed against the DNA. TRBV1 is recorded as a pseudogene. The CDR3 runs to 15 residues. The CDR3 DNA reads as TGCACCAGCAGCGGGAGCAGGGGTCGAAAATACGAGCAGTACTTC. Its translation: CTSSGSRGRKYEQYF.

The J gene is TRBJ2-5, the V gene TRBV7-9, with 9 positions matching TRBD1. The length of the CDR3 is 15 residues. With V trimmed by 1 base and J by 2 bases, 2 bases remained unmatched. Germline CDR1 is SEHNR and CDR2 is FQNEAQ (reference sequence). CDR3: CASSLGQGVQETQYF. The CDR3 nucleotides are TGTGCCAGCAGCTTAGGACAGGGGGTACAAGAGACCCAGTACTTC. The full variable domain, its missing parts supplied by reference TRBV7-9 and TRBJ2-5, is DTGVSQNPRHKITKRGQNVTFRCDPISEHNRLYWYRQTLGQGPEFLTYFQNEAQLEKSRLLSDRFSAERPKGSFSTLEIQRTEQGDSAMYLCASSLGQGVQETQYFGPGTRLLVL.

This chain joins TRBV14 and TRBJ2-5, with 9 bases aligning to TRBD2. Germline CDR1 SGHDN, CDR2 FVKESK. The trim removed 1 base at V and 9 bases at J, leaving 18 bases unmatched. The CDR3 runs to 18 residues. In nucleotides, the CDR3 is TGTGCCAGCAGCCAAGGAGGGACTAGCAGAATACCCGATCGGTCCCAGTACTTC. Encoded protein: CASSQGGTSRIPDRSQYF.

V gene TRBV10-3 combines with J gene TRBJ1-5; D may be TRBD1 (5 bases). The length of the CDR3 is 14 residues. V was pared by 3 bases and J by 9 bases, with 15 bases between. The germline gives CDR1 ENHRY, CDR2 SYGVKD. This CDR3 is CAISDNRDPRPQHF. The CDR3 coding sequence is TGTGCCATCAGTGATAATAGGGACCCAAGGCCCCAGCATTTT.

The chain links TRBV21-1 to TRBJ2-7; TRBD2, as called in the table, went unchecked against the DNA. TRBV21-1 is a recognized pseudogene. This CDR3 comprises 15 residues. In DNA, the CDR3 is TGTGCCAGCAGCAAAGCGCGCGGGAGCTCCTACGAGCAGTACTTC. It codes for CASSKARGSSYEQYF.

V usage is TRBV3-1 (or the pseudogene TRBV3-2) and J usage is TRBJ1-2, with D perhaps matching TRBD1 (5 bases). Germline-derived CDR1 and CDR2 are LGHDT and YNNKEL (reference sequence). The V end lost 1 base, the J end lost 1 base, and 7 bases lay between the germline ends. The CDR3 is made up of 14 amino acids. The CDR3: CASSQVQGNYGYTF. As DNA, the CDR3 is TGTGCCAGCAGCCAAGTGCAGGGTAACTATGGCTACACCTTC.

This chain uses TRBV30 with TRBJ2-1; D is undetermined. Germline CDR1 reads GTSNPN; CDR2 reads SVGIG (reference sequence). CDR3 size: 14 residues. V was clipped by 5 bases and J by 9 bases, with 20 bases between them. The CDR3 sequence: CAWALGQRHGEQFF. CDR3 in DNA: TGTGCCTGGGCCCTCGGGCAGAGACACGGTGAGCAGTTCTTC.

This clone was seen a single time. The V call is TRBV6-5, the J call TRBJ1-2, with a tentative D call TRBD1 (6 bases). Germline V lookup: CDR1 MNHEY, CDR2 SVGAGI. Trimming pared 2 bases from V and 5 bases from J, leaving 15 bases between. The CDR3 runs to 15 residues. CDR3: CASSYHRDNLYGYTF. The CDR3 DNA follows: TGTGCCAGCAGTTACCACCGGGACAACCTTTATGGCTACACCTTC.

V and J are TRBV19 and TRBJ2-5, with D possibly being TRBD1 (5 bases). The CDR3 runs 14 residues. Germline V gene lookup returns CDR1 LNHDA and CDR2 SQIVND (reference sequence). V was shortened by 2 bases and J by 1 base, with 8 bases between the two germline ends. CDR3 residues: CASSIQGTQETQYF. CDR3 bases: TGTGCCAGTAGTATACAGGGCACCCAAGAGACCCAGTACTTC.